This TCR beta chain was captured in a study of cytomegalovirus exposure and HLA in healthy donors. Concerning this clone itself: Its antigen is unidentified.

Whole-study results and caveats: Through in vitro validation, three CMV-associated chains were shown to be specific for CMV antigens. The authors judged a highly shared variant cluster likely a sequencing artifact.

PCR was performed using 60 Vbeta and 13 Jbeta primers. TCRdb's copy holds only in-frame clones and misses some; the assay was immunoSEQ multiplex PCR. The table has about 150,000 clones, approximately 84% seen once; the top ten hold around 3.1%. The sequence derives from a woman in her forties or fifties in good health and CMV-seropositive. Input material: PBMCs.

The CDR3 sequence: CASSNGTGGVSNQPQHF. The CDR3 coding sequence is TGTGCCAGCAGTAACGGGACAGGGGGCGTGAGCAATCAGCCCCAGCATTTT. This chain links TRBV27 with TRBJ1-5; 12 bases align to TRBD1. V was clipped by 5 bases and J by 1 base; unmatched bases: 6. Per germline, CDR1 MNHEY and CDR2 SMNVEV (reference sequence). CDR3 length equals 17 residues.